These 8 T cell receptor beta chains were all obtained from the same sample, sequenced in a study of T cells in Graves' hyperthyroidism and ophthalmopathy. Authors of the study amplified TCR beta CDR3 regions from RNA transcripts. The TCR CDR3 first-round RT-PCR relied on the HTBI primer set. One entry per CDR3 protein results from TCRdb running MiXCR on the multiplex PCR reads. The sample has under 350,000 distinct CDR3 sequences; roughly a fifth are singletons. The sample was blood. The receptors were sampled from a woman in her forties or fifties with Graves' hyperthyroidism.

This clonotype was observed at least ten times. The V and J genes are TRBV11-3 and TRBJ2-2, with 8 bases identical to TRBD2. Germline CDR1 is SGHNT and CDR2 is YENEEA. V was clipped by 4 bases and J by 4 bases; unmatched bases: 11. This CDR3 has 17 residues. The CDR3 sequence is CASSSGGFVGGTGELFF. CDR3 nucleotide sequence: TGTGCCAGCAGCTCGGGGGGGTTTGTGGGAGGCACCGGGGAGCTGTTTTTT.

The rearrangement joins TRBV28 to TRBJ1-6, with D hard to call. Germline CDR1 and CDR2: MDHEN and SYDVKM. This CDR3 spans 16 amino acids. Trimming shortened V by 2 bases and J by 6 bases, and 14 bases separated the two germline ends. Here the CDR3 DNA reads TGTGCCAGCAGTTTAATGCGGCCCCTTGGTAATTCACCCCTCCACTTT. The encoded protein is CASSLMRPLGNSPLHF.

This clonotype was recorded at least ten times. The chain links TRBV20-1 to TRBJ2-7; unclear D gene. V was trimmed by 3 bases and J by 7 bases, leaving 13 bases between them. The CDR3 is 12 amino acids. Germline CDR1 DFQATT, CDR2 SNEGSKA (reference sequence). The CDR3 loop is CSASVQLGEQYF. As DNA, the CDR3 is TGCAGTGCTAGCGTTCAGCTGGGAGAGCAGTACTTC.

This clonotype appeared many times. The gene calls are TRBV20-1 and TRBJ2-3; D call uncertain. The CDR3 covers 14 residues. Germline lookup yields CDR1 DFQATT and CDR2 SNEGSKA (reference sequence). The V end lost 5 bases, the J end lost 1 base, and 13 bases lay between the germline ends. The CDR3 is CSAPFPGGTDTQYF. CDR3 coding DNA: TGCAGTGCTCCGTTCCCGGGCGGCACAGATACGCAGTATTTT.

This clonotype showed up many times. V and J are TRBV11-2 and TRBJ1-1; perhaps TRBD1 as D (5 bases). Trimming stripped 4 bases from V and 5 bases from J, with 11 bases between. The CDR3 is 13 residues long. Germline V gene sequence: CDR1 SGHAT, CDR2 FQNNGV. CDR3 nucleotide sequence: TGTGCCAGCAGCTGGGACGGAATAACTGAAGCTTTCTTT. This encodes CASSWDGITEAFF.

The genes are TRBV5-1 and TRBJ2-5; 7 bases are a match to TRBD1. Germline CDR1 reads SGHRS; CDR2 reads YFSETQ. This CDR3 has 15 residues. V lost 3 bases to trimming and J lost 2 bases; unmatched junction nucleotides: 7. The CDR3 nucleotides are TGCGCCAGCAGCTGGGACAGCACTCTACAAGAGACCCAGTACTTC. The encoded protein is CASSWDSTLQETQYF.

This clonotype was counted ten times or more. The chain carries TRBV9 and TRBJ2-7; 7 positions match TRBD1. Per the germline V gene, CDR1 is SGDLS and CDR2 is YYNGEE. This CDR3 spans 14 amino acids. The V gene end was trimmed by 3 bases and the J gene end by 1 base; junction bases not matched to a gene: 4. Here the CDR3 reads CASSEGDRSYEQYF. Written as DNA, the CDR3 is TGTGCCAGCAGCGAGGGGGACAGATCCTACGAGCAGTACTTC.

This clonotype was counted at least ten times. The chain joins TRBV5-1 to TRBJ1-4, with 9 bases lining up with TRBD1. Trimming took 4 bases from V and 8 from J; bases not matched to a gene: 6. CDR3 length: 14 residues. Per the germline V gene, CDR1 is SGHRS and CDR2 is YFSETQ. The CDR3 loop reads CASSVDRGGEKLFF. The CDR3 DNA follows: TGCGCCAGCAGCGTGGACAGGGGAGGGGAAAAACTGTTTTTT.